This T cell receptor beta chain was profiled in a study of shared clonotypes between healthy human individuals. Study-wide background: Each donor's CD4 naive and CD4 memory cells filled three plates apiece, CD8 naive two, and CD8 memory one.

Regarding the study as a whole: Deeper or shallower sequencing was expected to change how clonotypes are shared among donors.

The CDR3 sequence is 15 residues long. The V end lost 2 bases, the J end lost 7 bases, and 19 bases lay between the germline ends. Germline loops: CDR1 SGHRS, CDR2 YFSETQ. This clone appeared once. Its antigen is still unknown. Measured with immunoSEQ multiplex PCR; TCRdb has only the in-frame clones, and not every one. The sample consists of roughly 1.4 million clones, just under 99% of them appearing once. V gene TRBV5-1 combines with J gene TRBJ2-7; possible D gene TRBD2, 5 bases. The sample taken for sequencing was naive CD4+ T cells sorted from blood. Stated subset: CD45RA+ positively selected. This TCR was recovered from a man aged 25 to 40 in good health. CDR3 coding DNA: TGCGCCAGCAGCTTTCGAACTAGTTCCCTTGGGGAGCAGTACTTC. Its translation is CASSFRTSSLGEQYF.